This entry lists 19 T cell receptor beta chains sequenced from one sample in a study of cytomegalovirus exposure and HLA in healthy donors. Researchers ran the PCR with 60 Vbeta and 13 Jbeta primers. TCRdb's table, derived via immunoSEQ multiplex PCR, lists solely in-frame clones and lacks some. The table lists 45,000 to 60,000 clones. Sequencing was carried out using PBMCs. The receptors were gathered from a woman in her thirties or forties in good health and CMV-seronegative.

The genes are TRBV5-8 and TRBJ2-4, with 10 bases identical to TRBD1. Germline V gene sequence: CDR1 SGHTS, CDR2 YDEGEE. J gave up 0 bases and V 3 bases, and 6 bases lay outside the gene matches. CDR3 length: 17 amino acids. The CDR3 DNA reads as TGTGCCAGCAGCTCGGACAGGGGGAACCTAGCCAAAAACATTCAGTACTTC. It encodes CASSSDRGNLAKNIQYF. The variable domain in full, with the rest retrieved from reference TRBV5-8 and TRBJ2-4, is EAGVTQSPTHLIKTRGQQATLRCSPISGHTSVYWYQQALGLGLQFLLWYDEGEERNRGNFPPRFSGRQFPNYSSELNVNALELEDSALYLCASSSDRGNLAKNIQYFGAGTRLSVL.

The chain combines TRBV30 with TRBJ2-3; 8 bases fit TRBD1. Trimming took 2 bases from V and 4 from J; bases not matched to a gene: 14. Germline-derived CDR1 and CDR2 are GTSNPN and SVGIG (reference sequence). The CDR3 has 17 amino acids. The CDR3 region has the DNA TGTGCCTGGAGTCCCGGTTGGCAGGGGGCTTTGGCAGATACGCAGTATTTT. Protein: CAWSPGWQGALADTQYF.

The chain recombines TRBV28 with TRBJ1-2, with 8 bases matching TRBD1. The germline gives CDR1 MDHEN, CDR2 SYDVKM. V lost 6 bases to trimming and J lost 3 bases; unmatched junction nucleotides: 3. This CDR3 is built from 13 residues. CDR3: CASSPTGDYGYTF. In nucleotides, the CDR3 is TGTGCCAGCAGCCCGACAGGGGACTATGGCTACACCTTC.

V gene TRBV7-9 combines with J gene TRBJ2-2, with 7 bases lining up with TRBD1. This CDR3 contains 15 residues. Per the germline V gene, CDR1 is SEHNR and CDR2 is FQNEAQ (reference sequence). The V gene end was trimmed by 4 bases and the J gene end by 3 bases; junction bases not matched to a gene: 5. The CDR3 DNA reads as TGTGCCAGCAGCTCCCGGGACAGAGACACCGGGGAGCTGTTTTTT. Amino acids: CASSSRDRDTGELFF.

This chain joins TRBV12-5 and TRBJ2-7, with 8 bases fitting TRBD1. The CDR3 has 14 residues. Per germline, CDR1 LGHNT and CDR2 FRNRAP. V trimming: 6 bases; J trimming: 1 base; junction bases outside the gene matches: 5. The CDR3, as DNA: TGTGCTAGTGGCCTCGACAGGGGATCCTACGAGCAGTACTTC. Its protein product is CASGLDRGSYEQYF.

The chain has TRBV5-6 and TRBJ1-6, with D perhaps TRBD1 (6 bases). Germline V gene data show CDR1 as SGHDT and CDR2 as YYEEEE. This CDR3 is built from 14 residues. V lost 3 bases and J lost 3, with 7 bases in between. The CDR3 bases are TGTGCCAGCAGCTCACAGGGCTATAATTCACCCCTCCACTTT. It encodes CASSSQGYNSPLHF.

In nucleotides, the CDR3 is TGTGCCAGCCGGGGACAGGAGAAGTACGAGCAGTACTTC. Translated: CASRGQEKYEQYF. The gene calls are TRBV2 and TRBJ2-7; 8 nucleotides agree with TRBD1. The V and J ends lost 8 bases and 4 bases, in that order; junction bases with no gene match: 7. Germline V gene data show CDR1 as SNHLY and CDR2 as FYNNEI. The CDR3 is 13 residues long.

This sequence joins TRBV10-3 and TRBJ2-7; 8 bases align to TRBD1. Germline V gives CDR1 ENHRY, CDR2 SYGVKD. The CDR3 sequence is 14 residues long. The ends lost 4 bases at V and 4 bases at J; junction bases unmatched: 6. Here the CDR3 DNA reads TGTGCCATCAGTGGACAGGGGTTCCAGTACGAGCAGTACTTC. Amino acids: CAISGQGFQYEQYF.

J is TRBJ1-6 and V is TRBV10-3; D is perhaps TRBD1 (5 bases). The CDR3 covers 16 residues. Looked up from germline, CDR1 is ENHRY and CDR2 is SYGVKD. Trimming took 6 bases from V and 5 from J, leaving 17 bases between them. CDR3 sequence reads: CAIRDSPSGDNSPLHF. CDR3 nucleotides: TGTGCCATCAGAGACAGTCCATCGGGGGATAATTCACCCCTCCACTTT.

The CDR3: CAWSPTGSGGTPEAFF. The CDR3 DNA reads TGTGCCTGGAGTCCCACAGGGTCTGGTGGGACGCCCGAAGCTTTCTTT. The V gene is TRBV30, the J gene TRBJ1-1; a possible D gene is TRBD1 (6 bases). Trimming stripped 2 bases from V and 8 bases from J, with 24 bases between. This CDR3 contains 16 residues. CDR1 is GTSNPN and CDR2 is SVGIG in the germline V gene (reference sequence).

The chain has TRBV5-6 and TRBJ1-1; D may be TRBD1 (6 bases). V was trimmed by 5 bases and J by 1 base, leaving 9 bases between them. The germline gives CDR1 SGHDT, CDR2 YYEEEE. This CDR3 is 13 amino acids long. The CDR3 DNA follows: TGTGCCAGCAGGTGGGGACAGAACACTGAAGCTTTCTTT. Translated: CASRWGQNTEAFF.

CDR3 sequence reads: CASSERGYGELFF. In DNA, the CDR3 is TGTGCCAGCAGTGAGAGGGGGTACGGGGAGCTGTTTTTT. The chain is built from TRBV25-1 and TRBJ2-2; a weak D match, TRBD1 (6 bases). V was cut by 3 bases and J by 7 bases, with 9 bases left in between. CDR3 size: 13 residues. Germline V gene sequence: CDR1 MGHDK, CDR2 SYGVNS.

V usage is TRBV19 and J usage is TRBJ1-5; 7 nucleotides agree with TRBD1. The germline CDR1 and CDR2 sequences are LNHDA and SQIVND (reference sequence). V trimming: 3 bases; J trimming: 2 bases; junction bases outside the gene matches: 4. The CDR3 is 15 amino acids. The DNA for the CDR3 is TGTGCCAGTAGTATTCTAGGACAGGGCAATCAGCCCCAGCATTTT. Protein: CASSILGQGNQPQHF.

This chain connects TRBV4-1 to TRBJ2-7; the match to TRBD2 covers 8 bases. The CDR3 consists of 15 residues. Unmatched junction bases numbered 5, after V lost 0 bases and J lost 4 bases. CDR1 is MGHRA, CDR2 YSYEKL, per germline. The CDR3 protein is CASSQDPGGEYEQYF. CDR3 bases: TGCGCCAGCAGCCAAGATCCGGGAGGGGAGTACGAGCAGTACTTC.

This chain uses TRBV28 with TRBJ2-1; D not resolved. This CDR3 comprises 14 residues. CDR1 and CDR2 from the germline V gene are MDHEN and SYDVKM. Deletions cut 2 bases from V and 5 bases from J, with 10 bases between. The CDR3 nucleotides are TGTGCCAGCAGTTTAGAAAACATAAACAATGAGCAGTTCTTC. Its protein is CASSLENINNEQFF.

The chain recombines TRBV27 with TRBJ1-1, with D unresolved. V was cut by 11 bases and J by 1 base, with 14 bases left in between. Germline values: CDR1 MNHEY, CDR2 SMNVEV (reference sequence). CDR3 length: 13 amino acids. The CDR3 nucleotides are TGTGCCCCCGACCTTCGGGGGAACACTGAAGCTTTCTTT. Residues: CAPDLRGNTEAFF.

The V call is TRBV2, the J call TRBJ1-5; D gene uncertain. The CDR3 totals 14 residues. V lost 8 bases, J lost 1 base, and 12 bases lay in between. Germline-derived CDR1 and CDR2 are SNHLY and FYNNEI. CDR3 nucleotides: TGTGCCAGCGGACCTGGGGAGAGCAATCAGCCCCAGCATTTT. Encoded protein: CASGPGESNQPQHF.

This chain connects TRBV7-2 to TRBJ1-5, with a possible D match to TRBD1 (6 bases). Germline loops: CDR1 SGHTA, CDR2 FQGNSA. The CDR3 contains 14 residues. Trimming shortened V by 2 bases and J by 7 bases, and 12 bases separated the two germline ends. CDR3 amino acids: CASSLQQGAQPQHF. CDR3 bases: TGTGCCAGCAGCTTACAACAGGGTGCGCAGCCCCAGCATTTT.

The rearrangement joins TRBV1 to TRBJ2-1; the table's D call, TRBD2, has no DNA check behind it. TRBV1 is flagged as a pseudogene. The CDR3 runs to 14 residues. The CDR3 region has the DNA TGCACCAGCAGCTCCCGACTAGCCTCCAATGAGCAGTTCTTC. Translation gives CTSSSRLASNEQFF.